Following are 9 T cell receptor beta chains from one sample sequenced in a study of long-term antiretroviral therapy in people with HIV. At survey level, the immunoSEQ assay was run in its v3.0 version. Libraries were prepared by immunoSEQ multiplex PCR; TCRdb keeps only in-frame clonotypes and omits some of them. The profile covers around 29,000 clones, with 80% appearing a single time and roughly 7.2% taken by the ten largest. The sample in question was unsorted PBMCs, obtained 0.3 years after starting antiretroviral therapy. All receptors derive from a man between 40 and 49 years old with HIV.

The chain recombines TRBV19 with TRBJ2-7; 8 bases map to TRBD2. Per the germline V gene, CDR1 is LNHDA and CDR2 is SQIVND (reference sequence). The length of the CDR3 is 15 residues. After removal of 7 bases from V and 1 base from J, the junction contained 9 bases not matched to a gene. The CDR3 loop is CASTPAGGASYEQYF. The CDR3 DNA is TGTGCCAGTACCCCAGCCGGGGGGGCTTCCTACGAGCAGTACTTC.

This chain uses TRBV9 with TRBJ1-4; 9 bases fit TRBD1. The CDR3 is made up of 15 amino acids. J gave up 1 base and V 7 bases, and 5 bases lay outside the gene matches. In germline, CDR1 is SGDLS, CDR2 YYNGEE. This CDR3 reads CASGGTGQTNEKLFF. In DNA, the CDR3 is TGTGCCAGCGGCGGGACAGGGCAAACTAATGAAAAACTGTTTTTT. Using reference TRBV9 and TRBJ1-4 for the parts outside the CDR3, the full variable domain is DSGVTQTPKHLITATGQRVTLRCSPRSGDLSVYWYQQSLDQGLQFLIQYYNGEERAKGNILERFSAQQFPDLHSELNLSSLELGDSALYFCASGGTGQTNEKLFFGSGTQLSVL.

CDR3 DNA sequence: TGTGCCAGCAGTTTATTGGGCAATGAGCAGTTCTTC. This sequence encodes CASSLLGNEQFF. V usage is TRBV27 and J usage is TRBJ2-1; no definite D call. The CDR3 is 12 residues long. The germline V gene encodes CDR1 MNHEY and CDR2 SMNVEV (reference sequence). V lost 1 base to trimming and J lost 6 bases, with 4 bases between them.

V is TRBV18 and J is TRBJ2-1; TRBD1 or TRBD2 may be the D gene (6 bases each). V dropped 2 bases and J dropped 4 bases, with 12 bases sitting between them. The CDR3 totals 15 residues. Germline V gene lookup returns CDR1 KGHSH and CDR2 LQKENI. CDR3 loop: CASSPGTGAYNEQFF. The CDR3 coding sequence is TGTGCCAGCTCACCAGGGACGGGGGCGTACAATGAGCAGTTCTTC.

V and J are TRBV19 and TRBJ2-6, with D possibly TRBD1 on 5 matching bases. The germline V gene has CDR1 LNHDA and CDR2 SQIVND (reference sequence). This CDR3 region has 14 residues. V lost 5 bases and J lost 2, with 7 bases in between. The CDR3 sequence is CASSQGAGANVLTF. The CDR3 DNA sequence: TGTGCCAGTAGTCAAGGGGCTGGGGCCAACGTCCTGACTTTC.

The V gene is TRBV11-1, the J gene TRBJ2-3, with D tentatively TRBD1 (5 bases). Germline V gives CDR1 SGHAT, CDR2 FQDESV (reference sequence). The V and J ends lost 5 bases and 1 base respectively, with 10 bases between them. This CDR3 has 14 amino acids. In DNA, the CDR3 is TGTGCCAGCAGCCCCGACAGCCGCACAGATACGCAGTATTTT. It encodes CASSPDSRTDTQYF. The whole variable domain, remainder taken from reference TRBV11-1 and TRBJ2-3, is EAEVAQSPRYKITEKSQAVAFWCDPISGHATLYWYRQILGQGPELLVQFQDESVVDDSQLPKDRFSAERLKGVDSTLKIQPAELGDSAMYLCASSPDSRTDTQYFGPGTRLTVL.

This chain uses TRBV5-4 with TRBJ2-2; 7 nucleotides align to TRBD1. V trimming: 5 bases; J trimming: 6 bases; junction bases outside the gene matches: 7. The CDR3 has 14 amino acids. Germline V lookup: CDR1 SGHNT, CDR2 YYREEE (reference sequence). CDR3 DNA: TGTGCCAGCAGTAGGGACAGCTCTTCCGGGGAGCTGTTTTTT. This translates into CASSRDSSSGELFF.

The chain couples TRBV7-2 to TRBJ2-1; 9 nucleotides agree with TRBD2. J was trimmed by 0 bases and V by 3 bases; bases with no gene match: 0. Germline CDR1 is SGHTA and CDR2 is FQGNSA. The CDR3 extends over 15 amino acids. The CDR3 protein is CASSFSGSSYNEQFF. CDR3 in DNA: TGTGCCAGCAGCTTTAGCGGGAGCTCCTACAATGAGCAGTTCTTC.

The chain combines TRBV4-2 with TRBJ2-7; weak D call: TRBD1 (6 bases). CDR1 is LGHNA, CDR2 YNFKEQ, per germline. This CDR3 is 15 amino acids long. Trimming pared 0 bases from V and 2 bases from J, leaving 11 bases between. CDR3 in amino acids: CASSQDPDSTYEQYF. CDR3 bases: TGTGCCAGCAGCCAAGACCCGGACAGTACCTACGAGCAGTACTTC.